This T cell receptor (beta chain) was identified during a study of control samples from healthy donors and cancer patients. CDR1 is SGHRS, CDR2 YFSETQ, per germline. J lost 1 base, V lost 0 bases, and 0 bases had no gene match. The CDR3 is 15 amino acids. The repertoire was sequenced with immunoSEQ multiplex PCR; TCRdb's copy has only in-frame clones and lacks some. The sample holds approximately 120,000 clones, about nine tenths seen once. Sequencing was carried out using blood. This sequence originates from a human donor in good health. The donor label of this sample is uncertain. The genes are TRBV5-1 and TRBJ2-3, with 9 nucleotides matching TRBD2. Written as DNA, the CDR3 is TGCGCCAGCAGCTTGGGCGGGGGGGGCACAGATACGCAGTATTTT. It specifies CASSLGGGGTDTQYF.